This T cell receptor (beta chain) was captured in a study of blood T cell repertoires in COVID-19. As for the study in general: Italy, Spain and the United States were the sources of the convalescent and acute COVID-19 samples. Sources were T cells, B-cell-depleted T cells, or PBMCs; the material itself was cDNA or gDNA.

Original processing notes: Researchers report that nucleated cell counts were estimated from reference gene primer amplification. Data came from immunoSEQ multiplex PCR; TCRdb stores just in-frame clones and leaves some out. That table gives V, J and clone size, and the DNA gave D and trimming. The sample has just under 250,000 clones, around 87% seen once. The CDR3 covers 12 residues. Germline trimming cut 3 bases from V and 15 bases from J; bases unmatched to any gene: 5. Germline loops: CDR1 SNHLY, CDR2 FYNNEI. What was sequenced was peripheral blood. The chain carries TRBV2 and TRBJ2-3; 11 positions agree with TRBD1. The TCR originated in a woman aged 30 to 39 who had recovered from COVID-19. In DNA form, the CDR3 reads TGTGCCAGCAGTGACCGAGGGACAGGGGGTTATTTT. Amino acids: CASSDRGTGGYF.